This TCR beta chain was documented in a study of PD-L1 blockade in urothelial cancer. Study overall: Blood samples contained a median roughly 150,000 T cells.

Whole-study results and caveats: By 3 weeks, tumor-associated blood clones had expanded more in durable-benefit patients. Pretreatment TCR clonality in blood under the median foretold superior survival.

Per germline, CDR1 GTSNPN and CDR2 SVGIG (reference sequence). The length of the CDR3 is 14 residues. With 3 bases clipped from V and 5 bases from J, the junction kept 5 bases outside the gene matches. Time point described: peripheral blood 6 weeks after treatment start. Remarks on this clone: Its antigen is unknown.

Profiled with immunoSEQ multiplex PCR; TCRdb holds only in-frame clones, not every one. The data show some 48,000 clones, roughly 80% seen once. The sequences come from PBMCs, collected around atezolizumab (anti-PD-L1) treatment. The receptor comes from a man between 65 and 85 years old with urothelial cancer. The gene calls are TRBV30 and TRBJ1-4; 8 bases agree with TRBD1. This chain's CDR3 is CAWSLGQGNEKLFF. CDR3 bases: TGTGCCTGGAGCCTAGGACAGGGAAATGAAAAACTGTTTTTT.